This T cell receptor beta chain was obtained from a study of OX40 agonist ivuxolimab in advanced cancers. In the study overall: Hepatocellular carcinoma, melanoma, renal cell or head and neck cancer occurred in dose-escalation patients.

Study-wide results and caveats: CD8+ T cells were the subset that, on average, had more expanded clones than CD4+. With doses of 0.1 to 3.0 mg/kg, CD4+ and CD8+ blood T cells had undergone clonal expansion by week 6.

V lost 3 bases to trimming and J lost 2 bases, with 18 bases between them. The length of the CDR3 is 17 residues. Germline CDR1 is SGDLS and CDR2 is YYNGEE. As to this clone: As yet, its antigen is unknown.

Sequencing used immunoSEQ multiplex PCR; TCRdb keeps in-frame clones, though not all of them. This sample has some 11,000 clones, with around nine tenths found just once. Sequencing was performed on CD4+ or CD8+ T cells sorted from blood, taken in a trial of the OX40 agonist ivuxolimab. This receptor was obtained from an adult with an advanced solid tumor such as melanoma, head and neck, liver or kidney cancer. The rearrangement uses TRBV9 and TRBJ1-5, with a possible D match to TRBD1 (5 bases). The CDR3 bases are TGTGCCAGCAGCGGCGGCCCCGGACAAGGAGGCAATCAGCCCCAGCATTTT. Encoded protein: CASSGGPGQGGNQPQHF. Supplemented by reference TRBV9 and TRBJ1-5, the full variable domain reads DSGVTQTPKHLITATGQRVTLRCSPRSGDLSVYWYQQSLDQGLQFLIQYYNGEERAKGNILERFSAQQFPDLHSELNLSSLELGDSALYFCASSGGPGQGGNQPQHFGDGTRLSIL.